This T cell receptor (beta chain) was sequenced in a study of T cell responses to AZD1222 COVID-19 vaccine. Findings and limits, study-wide: Recipients of AZD1222 seropositive at baseline numbered only 6 or 7. Spike-specific TCR breadth and depth were elevated following two AZD1222 doses. It should be noted that donors were predominantly white British and more often female, and clonal diversity was possibly underestimated.

Looked up from germline, CDR1 is MNHEY and CDR2 is SVGEGT. This CDR3 contains 12 residues. Trimming stripped 6 bases from V and 4 bases from J, with 10 bases between. Only in-frame clones appear in the TCRdb table, and some are missing; sequencing was by immunoSEQ multiplex PCR. The sample has approximately 130,000 clones, 89% seen once. Concerning this clone itself: Its antigen is not known.

The receptor was derived from an adult who received the AZD1222 COVID-19 vaccine. V usage is TRBV6-2 or TRBV6-3 and J usage is TRBJ2-7; D call uncertain. Sequences were derived from peripheral blood, sampled 28 days after the second AZD1222 dose. The CDR3 DNA reads TGTGCCAGCAGCGGCCAGGTATACGAGCAGTACTTC. Residues: CASSGQVYEQYF.